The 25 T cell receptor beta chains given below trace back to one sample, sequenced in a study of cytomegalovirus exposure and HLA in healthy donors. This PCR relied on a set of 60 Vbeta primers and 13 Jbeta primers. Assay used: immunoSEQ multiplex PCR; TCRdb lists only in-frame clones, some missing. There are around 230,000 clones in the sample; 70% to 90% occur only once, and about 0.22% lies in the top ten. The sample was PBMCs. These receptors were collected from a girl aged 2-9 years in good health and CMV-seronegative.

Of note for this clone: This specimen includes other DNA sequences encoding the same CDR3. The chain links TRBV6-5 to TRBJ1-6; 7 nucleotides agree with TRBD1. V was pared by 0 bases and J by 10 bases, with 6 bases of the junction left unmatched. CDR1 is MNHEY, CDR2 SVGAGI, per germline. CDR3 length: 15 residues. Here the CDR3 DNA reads TGTGCCAGCAGTTACTCAAACAGGGGACGGTCACCCCTCCACTTT. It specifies CASSYSNRGRSPLHF.

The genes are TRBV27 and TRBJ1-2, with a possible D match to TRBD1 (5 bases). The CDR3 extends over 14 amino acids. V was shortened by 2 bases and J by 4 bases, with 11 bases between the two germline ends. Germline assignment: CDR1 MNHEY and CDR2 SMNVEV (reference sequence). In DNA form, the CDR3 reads TGTGCCAGCAGTTTACGGCAGGGCCTCTATGGCTACACCTTC. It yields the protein CASSLRQGLYGYTF.

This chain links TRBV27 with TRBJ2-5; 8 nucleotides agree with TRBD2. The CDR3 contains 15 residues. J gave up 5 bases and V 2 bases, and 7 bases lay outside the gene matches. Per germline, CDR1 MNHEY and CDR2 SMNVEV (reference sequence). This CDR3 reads CASSLATSAPETQYF. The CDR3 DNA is TGTGCCAGCAGTTTAGCGACTAGCGCCCCCGAGACCCAGTACTTC.

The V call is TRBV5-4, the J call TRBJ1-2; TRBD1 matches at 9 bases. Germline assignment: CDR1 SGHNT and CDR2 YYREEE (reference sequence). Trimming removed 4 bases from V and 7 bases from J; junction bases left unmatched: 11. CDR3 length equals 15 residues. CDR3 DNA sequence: TGTGCCAGCAGCCCTCCGGGACAGGGCGAGGGTGGCTACACCTTC. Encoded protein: CASSPPGQGEGGYTF.

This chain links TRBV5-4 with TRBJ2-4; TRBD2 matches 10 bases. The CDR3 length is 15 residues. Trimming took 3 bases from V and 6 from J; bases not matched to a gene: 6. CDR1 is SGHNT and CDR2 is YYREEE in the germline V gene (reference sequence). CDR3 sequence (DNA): TGTGCCAGCAGCTCATTAGCGGGGGGTTCAAACATTCAGTACTTC. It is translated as CASSSLAGGSNIQYF.

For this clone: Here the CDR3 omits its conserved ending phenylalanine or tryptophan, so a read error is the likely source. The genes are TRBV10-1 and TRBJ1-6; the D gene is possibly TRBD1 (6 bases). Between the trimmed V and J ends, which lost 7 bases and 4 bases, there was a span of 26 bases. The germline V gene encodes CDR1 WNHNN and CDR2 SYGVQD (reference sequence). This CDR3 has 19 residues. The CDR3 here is CASKTGPHPSLPYNSPLHL. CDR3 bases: TGCGCCAGCAAGACAGGACCTCATCCCTCTCTACCTTATAATTCACCCCTCCACCTT.

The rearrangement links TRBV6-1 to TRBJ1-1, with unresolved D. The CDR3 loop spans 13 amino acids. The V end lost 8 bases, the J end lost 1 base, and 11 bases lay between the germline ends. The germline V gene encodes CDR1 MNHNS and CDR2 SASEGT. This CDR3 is CASRITRNTEAFF. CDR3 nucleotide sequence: TGTGCCAGCCGCATTACTAGGAACACTGAAGCTTTCTTT.

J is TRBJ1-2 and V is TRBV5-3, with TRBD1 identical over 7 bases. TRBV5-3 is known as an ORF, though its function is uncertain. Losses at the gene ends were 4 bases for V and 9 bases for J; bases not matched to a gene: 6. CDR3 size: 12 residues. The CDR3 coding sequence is TGTGCCAGAAGCCATGACAGGGTTAGCTACACCTTC. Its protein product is CARSHDRVSYTF.

The CDR3 nucleotides read TGTGCCAGCAGCCCGGGGGGCCGCACAGATACGCAGTATTTT. Its translation is CASSPGGRTDTQYF. V and J are TRBV6-5 and TRBJ2-3; possibly TRBD2 for D (7 bases). The germline gives CDR1 MNHEY, CDR2 SVGAGI. The CDR3 is made up of 14 amino acids. Trimming stripped 6 bases from V and 1 base from J, with 11 bases between.

CDR3 residues: CASSLVRRDEQFF. The CDR3 DNA is TGTGCCAGCAGCTTAGTAAGGAGGGATGAGCAGTTCTTC. The genes are TRBV7-8 and TRBJ2-1; TRBD2 might be the D (6 bases). CDR3 size: 13 residues. V lost 1 base and J lost 8, with 9 bases in between. Germline loops: CDR1 SGHVS, CDR2 FQNEAQ.

CDR3 region: CAWSPYRDRGRTEAFF. In DNA, the CDR3 is TGTGCCTGGAGCCCCTACCGGGACAGGGGGCGCACTGAAGCTTTCTTT. The genes are TRBV30 and TRBJ1-1; 12 bases are a match to TRBD1. This CDR3 region has 16 residues. Germline V gene lookup returns CDR1 GTSNPN and CDR2 SVGIG (reference sequence). Trimming removed 3 bases from V and 4 bases from J; junction bases left unmatched: 9.

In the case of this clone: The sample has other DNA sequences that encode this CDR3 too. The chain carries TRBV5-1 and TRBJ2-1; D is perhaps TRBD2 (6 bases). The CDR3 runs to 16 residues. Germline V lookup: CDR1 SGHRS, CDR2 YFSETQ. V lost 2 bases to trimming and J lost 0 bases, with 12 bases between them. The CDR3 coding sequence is TGCGCCAGCAGCTTAGGTGTGGGGGGCTCCTACAATGAGCAGTTCTTC. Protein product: CASSLGVGGSYNEQFF. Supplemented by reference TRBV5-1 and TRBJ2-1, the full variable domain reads KAGVTQTPRYLIKTRGQQVTLSCSPISGHRSVSWYQQTPGQGLQFLFEYFSETQRNKGNFPGRFSGRQFSNSRSEMNVSTLELGDSALYLCASSLGVGGSYNEQFFGPGTRLTVL.

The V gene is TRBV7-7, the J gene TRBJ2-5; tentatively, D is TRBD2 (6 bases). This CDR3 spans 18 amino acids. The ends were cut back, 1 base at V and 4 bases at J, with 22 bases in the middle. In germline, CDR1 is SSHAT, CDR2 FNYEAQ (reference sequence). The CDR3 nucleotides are TGTGCCAGCAGCTTAGTTGGATTGGGGGTTACTAGCACAGAGACCCAGTACTTC. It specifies CASSLVGLGVTSTETQYF.

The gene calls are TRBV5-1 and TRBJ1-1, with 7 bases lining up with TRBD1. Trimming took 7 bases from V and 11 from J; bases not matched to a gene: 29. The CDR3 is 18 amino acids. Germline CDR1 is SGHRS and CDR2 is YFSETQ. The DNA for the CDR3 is TGCGCCAGCCGACCTCCCGTTCGGCCCACAGGGGCCCCCGAAGCGGCTTTCTTT. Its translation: CASRPPVRPTGAPEAAFF. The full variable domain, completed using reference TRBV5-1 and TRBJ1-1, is KAGVTQTPRYLIKTRGQQVTLSCSPISGHRSVSWYQQTPGQGLQFLFEYFSETQRNKGNFPGRFSGRQFSNSRSEMNVSTLELGDSALYLCASRPPVRPTGAPEAAFFGQGTRLTVV.

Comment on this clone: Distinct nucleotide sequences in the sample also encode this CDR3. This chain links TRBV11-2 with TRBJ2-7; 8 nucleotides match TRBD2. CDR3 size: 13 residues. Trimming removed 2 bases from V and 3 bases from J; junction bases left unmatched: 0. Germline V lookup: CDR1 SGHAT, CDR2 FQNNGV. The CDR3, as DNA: TGTGCCAGCAGCTTACTAGCGGGCTACGAGCAGTACTTC. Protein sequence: CASSLLAGYEQYF.

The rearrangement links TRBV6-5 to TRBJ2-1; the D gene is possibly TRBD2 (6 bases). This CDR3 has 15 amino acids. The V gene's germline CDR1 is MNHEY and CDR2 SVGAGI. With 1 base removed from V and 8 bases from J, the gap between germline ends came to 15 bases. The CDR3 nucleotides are TGTGCCAGCAGTTACTTGAGACTAGTTAGAGATGAGCAGTTCTTC. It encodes CASSYLRLVRDEQFF.

The CDR3 region is CSASNWETQYF. The CDR3 DNA sequence: TGCAGTGCTAGTAACTGGGAGACCCAGTACTTC. J is TRBJ2-5 and V is TRBV20-1; no definite D call. Per germline, CDR1 DFQATT and CDR2 SNEGSKA (reference sequence). Trimming left V 3 bases short and J 5 bases short, with 7 bases between. The CDR3 is 11 amino acids.

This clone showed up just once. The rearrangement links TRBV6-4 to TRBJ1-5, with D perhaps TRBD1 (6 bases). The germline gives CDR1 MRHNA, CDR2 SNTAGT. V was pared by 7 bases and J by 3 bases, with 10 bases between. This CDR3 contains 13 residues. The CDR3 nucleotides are TGTGCCAGCATCCAGGGGAACAATCAGCCCCAGCATTTT. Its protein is CASIQGNNQPQHF.

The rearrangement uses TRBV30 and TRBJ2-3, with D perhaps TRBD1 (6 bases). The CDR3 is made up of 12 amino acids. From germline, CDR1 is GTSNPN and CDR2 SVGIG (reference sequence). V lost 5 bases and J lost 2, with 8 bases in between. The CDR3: CAWGGLTDTQYF. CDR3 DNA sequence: TGTGCCTGGGGGGGCCTCACAGATACGCAGTATTTT.

The CDR3 sequence is CASSIRGGSTDTQYF. In nucleotides, the CDR3 is TGTGCCAGTAGTATCCGCGGCGGGAGCACAGATACGCAGTATTTT. This sequence joins TRBV19 and TRBJ2-3, with D perhaps TRBD2 (5 bases). This CDR3 has 15 residues. Germline CDR1 LNHDA, CDR2 SQIVND (reference sequence). V lost 3 bases and J 0 bases, leaving 10 bases between the germline ends. The variable domain in full, with the rest retrieved from reference TRBV19 and TRBJ2-3, is DGGITQSPKYLFRKEGQNVTLSCEQNLNHDAMYWYRQDPGQGLRLIYYSQIVNDFQKGDIAEGYSVSREKKESFPLTVTSAQKNPTAFYLCASSIRGGSTDTQYFGPGTRLTVL.

The CDR3 protein is CASTNGGNYGYTF. In DNA, the CDR3 is TGTGCCAGCACCAACGGAGGGAACTATGGCTACACCTTC. J is TRBJ1-2 and V is TRBV6-5, with D uncertain. V lost 7 bases, J lost 2 bases, and 11 bases lay in between. Germline CDR1 MNHEY, CDR2 SVGAGI. The CDR3 is made up of 13 amino acids.

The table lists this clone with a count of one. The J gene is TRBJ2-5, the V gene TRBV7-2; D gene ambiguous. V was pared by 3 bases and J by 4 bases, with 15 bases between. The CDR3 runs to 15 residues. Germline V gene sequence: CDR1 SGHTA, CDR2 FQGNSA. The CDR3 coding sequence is TGTGCCAGCAGCTTGAGAAGAGGCTCTGGAGAGACCCAGTACTTC. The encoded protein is CASSLRRGSGETQYF.

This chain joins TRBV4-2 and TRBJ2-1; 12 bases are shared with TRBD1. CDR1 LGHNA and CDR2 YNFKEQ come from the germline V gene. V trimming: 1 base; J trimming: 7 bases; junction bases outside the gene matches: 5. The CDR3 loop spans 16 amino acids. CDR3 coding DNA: TGTGCCAGCAGCCAAGGGGGACAGGGGGCCGTGAATGAGCAGTTCTTC. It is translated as CASSQGGQGAVNEQFF.

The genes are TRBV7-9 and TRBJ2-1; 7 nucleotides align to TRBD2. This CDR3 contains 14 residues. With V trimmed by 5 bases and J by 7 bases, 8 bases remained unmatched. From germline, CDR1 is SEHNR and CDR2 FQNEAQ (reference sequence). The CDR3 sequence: CASSRKGLVNEQFF. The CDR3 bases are TGTGCCAGCAGCCGAAAAGGACTAGTTAATGAGCAGTTCTTC.

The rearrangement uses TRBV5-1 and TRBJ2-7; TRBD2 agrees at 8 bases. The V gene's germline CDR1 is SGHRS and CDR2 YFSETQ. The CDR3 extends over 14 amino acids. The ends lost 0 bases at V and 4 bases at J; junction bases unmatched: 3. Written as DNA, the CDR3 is TGCGCCAGCAGCTTGGCGGGAGGGCAGTACGAGCAGTACTTC. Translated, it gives CASSLAGGQYEQYF.